This T cell receptor beta chain emerged from a study of beta chain features in type 1 diabetes. Study-wide results and limits: In comparison with healthy donors, patients had naive, central memory and Treg TCRB repertoires that appeared more similar.

V shed 3 bases and J 10 bases; nucleotides not matched to a gene: 10. The CDR3 has 14 amino acids. In germline, CDR1 is SGHNT, CDR2 YYREEE (reference sequence). This clone was observed a handful of times. Its target is not known. Investigators reverse transcribed all isolated RNA, so they sequenced expressed TCRB transcripts. Roughly 3.5 million reads per sample were averaged for naive, central memory and regulatory samples. Sequencing used immunoSEQ multiplex PCR; TCRdb keeps in-frame clones, though not all of them. The profile covers 970,000 or so clones, with roughly 15% appearing a single time and roughly 0.025% taken by the ten largest.

Sequenced sample: naive CD4+ T cells from blood. The source of this sequence is a woman between 18 and 29 years old in good health. The rearrangement joins TRBV5-4 to TRBJ2-4; the match to TRBD1 covers 7 bases. CDR3 bases: TGTGCCAGCAGCTCCCGACAGGGTGGGAGTATTCAGTACTTC. This translates into CASSSRQGGSIQYF.